Following are 13 T cell receptor beta chains from one sample sequenced in a study of cytomegalovirus exposure and HLA in healthy donors. PCR employed 60 Vbeta and 13 Jbeta primers. Sequencing was performed with immunoSEQ multiplex PCR; in TCRdb, only in-frame clones are kept and a portion is missing. With about 130,000 clones in the sample, the ten largest clones hold roughly 1%. The sample was PBMCs. Receptors originate from a man in his late teens or twenties in good health and CMV-seronegative.

The chain recombines TRBV29-1 with TRBJ1-2, with 9 bases lining up with TRBD1. The trim removed 6 bases at V and 8 bases at J, leaving 7 bases unmatched. The CDR3 length is 12 residues. In germline, CDR1 is SQVTM, CDR2 ANQGSEA. DNA of the CDR3: TGCAGCGTCCTAAGGACAGGGGACGGCTACACCTTC. It codes for CSVLRTGDGYTF.

The chain employs TRBV5-1 and TRBJ2-1; D may be TRBD2 (5 bases). The CDR3 is made up of 16 amino acids. Germline-derived CDR1 and CDR2 are SGHRS and YFSETQ. Between the trimmed V and J ends, which lost 4 bases and 1 base, there was a span of 15 bases. The CDR3 nucleotides read TGCGCCAGCAGCCCCCCGACGGGGAGATCCTACAATGAGCAGTTCTTC. Amino acid sequence: CASSPPTGRSYNEQFF.

The V gene is TRBV19, the J gene TRBJ2-1; 11 bases line up with TRBD2. Per the germline V gene, CDR1 is LNHDA and CDR2 is SQIVND (reference sequence). The V segment lost 4 bases and the J segment 1 base; nucleotides outside the gene matches: 9. The CDR3 contains 18 residues. The CDR3 DNA follows: TGTGCCAGTAGTAATTTCGGACTAGCGGGTCCGTCCTACAATGAGCAGTTCTTC. Translation gives CASSNFGLAGPSYNEQFF.

This rearrangement joins TRBV10-2 to TRBJ2-7; 13 bases align to TRBD2. Germline assignment: CDR1 WSHSY and CDR2 SAAADI. The CDR3 is 15 residues long. The V segment lost 8 bases and the J segment 2 bases; nucleotides outside the gene matches: 6. Here the CDR3 DNA reads TGCGCCAGCCTATCAGGGACTAGCGGGGCCTACGAGCAGTACTTC. Translation gives CASLSGTSGAYEQYF.

This sequence joins TRBV5-1 and TRBJ1-2, with D tentatively TRBD1 (6 bases). This CDR3 region has 13 residues. CDR1 and CDR2 (germline): SGHRS, YFSETQ. Trimming stripped 4 bases from V and 3 bases from J, with 10 bases between. CDR3 DNA sequence: TGCGCCAGCAGCCCTGGACAGTACTATGGCTACACCTTC. Encoded protein: CASSPGQYYGYTF.

The V gene is TRBV2, the J gene TRBJ2-2; TRBD1 agrees at 11 bases. V lost 7 bases and J lost 6; bases outside the gene matches: 4. The CDR3 extends over 14 amino acids. The germline gives CDR1 SNHLY, CDR2 FYNNEI. Here the CDR3 DNA reads TGTGCCAGCAACCAGGACAGGGGGCCCGGGGAGCTGTTTTTT. Amino acid sequence: CASNQDRGPGELFF.

This rearrangement joins TRBV28 to TRBJ2-3, with 9 bases fitting TRBD1. The V segment lost 4 bases and the J segment 14 bases; nucleotides outside the gene matches: 10. CDR3 size: 13 residues. Germline CDR1 reads MDHEN; CDR2 reads SYDVKM. The CDR3 DNA follows: TGTGCCAGCAGTTCCGGGACAGGGATCGGTTGGTATTTT. This sequence encodes CASSSGTGIGWYF.

J is TRBJ2-7 and V is TRBV4-1; no definite D call. The germline V gene has CDR1 MGHRA and CDR2 YSYEKL. The CDR3 has 18 residues. V dropped 2 bases and J dropped 0 bases, with 20 bases sitting between them. CDR3 protein: CASSQHLVTDASSYEQYF. The CDR3, as DNA: TGCGCCAGCAGCCAACACCTTGTTACAGACGCGAGCTCCTACGAGCAGTACTTC.

The CDR3 DNA reads TGTGCCAGCAGTCACAACGGTGGCGGGGAGACCCAGTACTTC. Its translation: CASSHNGGGETQYF. The chain combines TRBV27 with TRBJ2-5, with D perhaps matching TRBD2 (5 bases). CDR1 and CDR2 (germline): MNHEY, SMNVEV (reference sequence). V was shortened by 5 bases and J by 5 bases, with 15 bases between the two germline ends. The CDR3 length is 14 residues.

J is TRBJ2-7 and V is TRBV11-3, with 8 positions matching TRBD1. Germline CDR1 reads SGHNT; CDR2 reads YENEEA. CDR3 size: 16 residues. V lost 1 base, J lost 4 bases, and 9 bases stayed unmatched. Here the CDR3 DNA reads TGTGCCAGCAGCTTAGGCGGACAGGGATCCGTTTACGAGCAGTACTTC. Translating it yields CASSLGGQGSVYEQYF.

The chain uses TRBV5-1 and TRBJ2-7, with TRBD1 as a possible D gene (8 bases). CDR1 is SGHRS and CDR2 is YFSETQ in the germline V gene. V lost 0 bases and J lost 2, with 24 bases in between. This CDR3 spans 19 amino acids. Written as DNA, the CDR3 is TGCGCCAGCAGCTTGGCCAGGGGGGGACAGGCCCTTAGCGCCTACGAGCAGTACTTC. It yields the protein CASSLARGGQALSAYEQYF.

The rearrangement uses TRBV7-8 and TRBJ1-5, with D perhaps matching TRBD1 (6 bases). Looked up from germline, CDR1 is SGHVS and CDR2 is FQNEAQ. CDR3 size: 15 residues. V was cut by 3 bases and J by 4 bases, with 13 bases left in between. The CDR3 coding sequence is TGTGCCAGCAGCTTGGATGGCCAGGGGAATCAGCCCCAGCATTTT. It is translated as CASSLDGQGNQPQHF.

The chain has TRBV5-6 and TRBJ2-2; TRBD1 is a possible D gene (5 bases). This CDR3 region has 15 residues. The germline V gene encodes CDR1 SGHDT and CDR2 YYEEEE. V gave up 0 bases and J gave up 1 base, with 7 bases separating them. The chain's CDR3 is CASSLGQLNTGELFF. The CDR3 region has the DNA TGTGCCAGCAGCTTGGGACAGCTGAACACCGGGGAGCTGTTTTTT.